This T cell receptor (beta chain) was obtained from a study of CD8 T cells in ankylosing spondylitis. Using its own MiXCR run on the 5' RACE reads, TCRdb lists one record per CDR3 protein. Of about 320,000 distinct CDR3 sequences in the sample, more than 9% were seen once. This CDR3 contains 17 residues. V shed 1 base and J shed 4 bases, with 21 bases lying between them. Germline loops: CDR1 SGHRS, CDR2 YFSETQ. This clonotype was seen a handful of times. The chain carries TRBV5-1 and TRBJ2-7; possible D gene TRBD2, 7 bases. Sequencing used blood, either unsorted or a sorted T cell fraction (not recorded which). The sequence derives from a female donor with ankylosing spondylitis or in good health (not recorded which). DNA of the CDR3: TGCGCCAGCAGCTTGTCGGGTTGGGGGGGGGCCAGTTACGAGCAGTACTTC. It is translated as CASSLSGWGGASYEQYF.